This T cell receptor beta chain was captured in a study of T cell changes during pregnancy in multiple sclerosis. Per the germline V gene, CDR1 is LNHDA and CDR2 is SQIVND (reference sequence). V shed 4 bases and J shed 5 bases, with 8 bases lying between them. This CDR3 is built from 13 residues. Libraries were prepared by immunoSEQ multiplex PCR; TCRdb keeps only in-frame clonotypes and omits some of them. Counted here are nearly 40,000 clones, around 92% occurring once; the ten biggest clones make up around 0.73%. This chain joins TRBV19 and TRBJ1-4, with D possibly being TRBD1 (5 bases). This receptor was taken from a female donor with multiple sclerosis, enrolled in a pregnancy study. Sequenced here: CD4+ T cells from peripheral blood mononuclear cells, sampled in the third trimester of pregnancy. The CDR3 DNA sequence: TGTGCCAGTAGTACGACAGAAAATGAAAAACTGTTTTTT. This translates into CASSTTENEKLFF.